These 7 T cell receptor beta chains share one sample of origin, sequenced in a study of blood T cell repertoires in COVID-19. The table came from immunoSEQ multiplex PCR; TCRdb's copy has only in-frame clones and leaves some out. Among hundreds of thousands of clones listed, 85% were seen once. The specimen was peripheral blood. The receptors stem from a man between 50 and 59 years old with active or convalescent COVID-19.

The DNA of the CDR3 is TGTGCCAGCAGCCGGCCCACGGCGGAGAGCTCCTACAATGAGCAGTTCTTC. This gives the protein CASSRPTAESSYNEQFF. V and J are TRBV5-4 and TRBJ2-1; D not certain. V lost 4 bases and J lost 0, with 17 bases in between. Germline CDR1 is SGHNT and CDR2 is YYREEE (reference sequence). The CDR3 covers 17 residues. The variable domain in full, with the rest retrieved from reference TRBV5-4 and TRBJ2-1, is ETGVTQSPTHLIKTRGQQVTLRCSSQSGHNTVSWYQQALGQGPQFIFQYYREEENGRGNFPPRFSGLQFPNYSSELNVNALELDDSALYLCASSRPTAESSYNEQFFGPGTRLTVL.

The genes are TRBV13 and TRBJ1-5; 8 bases match TRBD1. This CDR3 comprises 15 residues. Trimming at V came to 0 bases and at J to 7 bases, leaving 5 bases not matched to a gene. The germline CDR1 and CDR2 sequences are PRHDT and FYEKMQ (reference sequence). The CDR3 sequence: CASSLGTGGGQPQHF. DNA of the CDR3: TGTGCCAGCAGCTTAGGCACAGGGGGAGGGCAGCCCCAGCATTTT.

This chain uses TRBV19 with TRBJ2-1; D is perhaps TRBD2 (5 bases). Between the trimmed V and J ends, which lost 10 bases and 10 bases, there was a span of 20 bases. The CDR3 runs to 13 residues. Germline lookup yields CDR1 LNHDA and CDR2 SQIVND (reference sequence). Here the CDR3 reads CATRSGRLKEQFF. The CDR3, as DNA: TGTGCCACGAGGAGCGGTCGATTAAAGGAGCAGTTCTTC.

The chain links TRBV27 to TRBJ1-1; no reliable D call. The CDR3 has 14 amino acids. CDR1 is MNHEY, CDR2 SMNVEV, per germline (reference sequence). V dropped 3 bases and J dropped 6 bases, with 14 bases sitting between them. CDR3 in DNA: TGTGCCAGCAGTTTGTCCGCTCCCACGGCTGAAGCTTTCTTT. Its translation is CASSLSAPTAEAFF.

The chain uses TRBV30 and TRBJ1-5, with TRBD1 identical over 7 bases. CDR3 size: 14 residues. Germline assignment: CDR1 GTSNPN and CDR2 SVGIG (reference sequence). The trim removed 3 bases at V and 7 bases at J, leaving 9 bases unmatched. The CDR3 here is CAWSAGGTKQPQHF. The CDR3 nucleotides read TGTGCCTGGAGCGCAGGGGGAACTAAACAGCCCCAGCATTTT.

The CDR3 DNA sequence: TGCGCCAGCTCCAGCGGGAGTGGCACAGATACGCAGTATTTT. Translating it yields CASSSGSGTDTQYF. This chain links TRBV5-1 with TRBJ2-3; 8 nucleotides match TRBD2. The V segment lost 7 bases and the J segment 1 base; nucleotides outside the gene matches: 5. Germline V CDR1 and CDR2: SGHRS, YFSETQ. The CDR3 runs 14 residues.

This chain uses TRBV7-9 with TRBJ2-2; D not certain. V lost 1 base to trimming and J lost 3 bases, with 9 bases between them. The CDR3 length is 15 residues. Germline V lookup: CDR1 SEHNR, CDR2 FQNEAQ (reference sequence). DNA of the CDR3: TGTGCCAGCAGCTTAGGGATCAGGTACACCGGGGAGCTGTTTTTT. Its translation is CASSLGIRYTGELFF. The full variable domain, with the rest looked up from reference TRBV7-9 and TRBJ2-2, is DTGVSQNPRHKITKRGQNVTFRCDPISEHNRLYWYRQTLGQGPEFLTYFQNEAQLEKSRLLSDRFSAERPKGSFSTLEIQRTEQGDSAMYLCASSLGIRYTGELFFGEGSRLTVL.